This T cell receptor beta chain was sequenced during a study of CD8+CD57+ T cells in acquired aplastic anemia. Overall study: Yields of DNA that came from sorted CD4+ and CD8+ cells averaged approximately 3.5 ug. The study, taken as a whole, reports: No significant difference in CD8+ Simpson's diversity was found between patients and controls. Between patients and controls, approximately 29 CD8+ CDR3 sequences were found in common.

Per germline, CDR1 SGHVS and CDR2 FQNEAQ. The CDR3 contains 17 residues. Selection for sequencing was limited to patients who had shown CD8+CD57+ cell expansion by flow cytometry. TCR beta VDJ and CDR3 were profiled, and genomic DNA was the template. TCRdb recomputed calls from the reads with MiXCR, one row per CDR3 protein. In the table there are about 180,000 distinct CDR3 sequences, around 60% of which are singletons. For this clonotype: The antigen remains undetermined.

The gene calls are TRBV7-8 and TRBJ2-7; 10 bases line up with TRBD2. The end of the DNA is better explained by TRBJ2-5, so the J call may be wrong. This TCR came from a human donor with aplastic anemia. Sequencing was carried out using sorted CD4+, CD8+, or CD8+CD57+ T cells (not recorded which) from PBMCs. CDR3 in amino acids: CASSYLTLAGEGETQYF. The CDR3 coding sequence is TGTGCCAGCAGCTACCTGACGCTAGCGGGAGAGGGAGAGACCCAGTACTTC.